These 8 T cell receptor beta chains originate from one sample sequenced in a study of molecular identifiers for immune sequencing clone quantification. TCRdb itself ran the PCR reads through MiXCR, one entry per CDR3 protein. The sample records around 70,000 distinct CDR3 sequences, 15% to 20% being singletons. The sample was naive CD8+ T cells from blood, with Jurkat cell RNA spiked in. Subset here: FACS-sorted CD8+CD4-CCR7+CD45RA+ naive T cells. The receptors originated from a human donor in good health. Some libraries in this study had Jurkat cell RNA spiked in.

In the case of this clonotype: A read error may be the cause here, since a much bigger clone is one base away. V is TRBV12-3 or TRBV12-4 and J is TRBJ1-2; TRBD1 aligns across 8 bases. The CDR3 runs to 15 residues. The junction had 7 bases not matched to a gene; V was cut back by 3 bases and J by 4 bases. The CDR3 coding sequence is TGTGCCAGCAGTTTTGCCCCCGGGACAGGCTATGGCTACACCTTC. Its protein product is CASSFAPGTGYGYTF.

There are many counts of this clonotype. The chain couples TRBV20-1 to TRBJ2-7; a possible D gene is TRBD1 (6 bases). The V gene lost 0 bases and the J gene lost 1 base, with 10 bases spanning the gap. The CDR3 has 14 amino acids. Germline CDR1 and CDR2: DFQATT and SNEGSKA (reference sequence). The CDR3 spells CSARDLGQSYEQYF. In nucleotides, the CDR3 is TGCAGTGCTAGAGACCTCGGACAGTCCTACGAGCAGTACTTC.

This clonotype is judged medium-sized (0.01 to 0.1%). The CDR3 region has the DNA TGTGCCAGCAGCCAAGTTAGTAACTTCCAATACACAGATACGCAGTATTTT. This gives the protein CASSQVSNFQYTDTQYF. The chain carries TRBV3-1 and TRBJ2-3, with no clear D. CDR1 and CDR2 (germline): LGHDT, YNNKEL (reference sequence). The CDR3 spans 17 residues. The V and J ends lost 1 base and 2 bases respectively, with 16 bases between them.

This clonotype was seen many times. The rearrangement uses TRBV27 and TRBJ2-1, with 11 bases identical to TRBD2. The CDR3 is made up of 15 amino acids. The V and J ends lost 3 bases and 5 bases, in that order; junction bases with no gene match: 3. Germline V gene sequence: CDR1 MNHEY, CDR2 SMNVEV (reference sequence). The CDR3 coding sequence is TGTGCCAGCAGTTTGGGGACTAGCGGCAACAATGAGCAGTTCTTC. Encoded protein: CASSLGTSGNNEQFF.

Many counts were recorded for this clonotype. The CDR3 DNA is TGTGCCAGCAGGACCGTAGTACTAGCGATACAAGAGACCCAGTACTTC. As protein: CASRTVVLAIQETQYF. The rearrangement uses TRBV6-2 or TRBV6-3 and TRBJ2-5, with 7 bases identical to TRBD2. J was trimmed by 2 bases and V by 6 bases; bases with no gene match: 12. This CDR3 has 16 residues. Germline V gene data show CDR1 as MNHEY and CDR2 as SVGEGT.

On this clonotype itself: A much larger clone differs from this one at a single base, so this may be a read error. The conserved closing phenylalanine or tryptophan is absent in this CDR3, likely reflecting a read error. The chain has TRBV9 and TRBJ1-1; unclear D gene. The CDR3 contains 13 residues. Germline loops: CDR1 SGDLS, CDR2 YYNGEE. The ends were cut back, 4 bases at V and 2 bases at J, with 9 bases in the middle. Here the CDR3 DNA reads TGTGCCAGCAGCCGAGGGAAAAACACTGAAGCTTTCCTT. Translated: CASSRGKNTEAFL.

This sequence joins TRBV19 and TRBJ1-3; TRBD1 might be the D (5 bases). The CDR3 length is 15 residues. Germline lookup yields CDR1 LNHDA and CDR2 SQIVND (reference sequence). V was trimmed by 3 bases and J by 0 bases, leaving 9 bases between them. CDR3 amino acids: CASSIDSSSGNTIYF. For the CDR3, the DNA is TGTGCCAGTAGTATCGACAGTTCCTCTGGAAACACCATATATTTT.

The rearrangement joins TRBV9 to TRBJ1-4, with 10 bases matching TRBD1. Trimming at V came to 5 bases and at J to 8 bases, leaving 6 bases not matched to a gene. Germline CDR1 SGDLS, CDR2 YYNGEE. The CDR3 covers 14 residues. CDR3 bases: TGTGCCAGCAGACCCGGGACAGGGGACGAAAAACTGTTTTTT. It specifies CASRPGTGDEKLFF.